Following are 26 T cell receptor beta chains from one sample sequenced in a study of T cell responses to AZD1222 COVID-19 vaccine. The protocol was immunoSEQ multiplex PCR, while the TCRdb copy is restricted to in-frame clones and leaves out a portion. Of some 140,000 clones listed, approximately 90% are singletons. The sequences come from peripheral blood, collected on day 0 of AZD1222 vaccination. These receptors originate from an adult in good health.

The chain has TRBV2 and TRBJ2-2; 9 bases map to TRBD2. Germline CDR1 reads SNHLY; CDR2 reads FYNNEI. V was pared by 2 bases and J by 2 bases, with 9 bases of the junction left unmatched. The CDR3 consists of 18 residues. The CDR3 region is CASSEIRTGTSNTGELFF. CDR3 in DNA: TGTGCCAGCAGTGAAATTAGGACCGGGACTAGCAACACCGGGGAGCTGTTTTTT.

This sequence joins TRBV4-3 and TRBJ1-4, with a weak D call TRBD1 (6 bases). The CDR3 loop spans 17 amino acids. V was cut by 0 bases and J by 4 bases, with 15 bases left in between. CDR1 and CDR2 (germline): LGHNA, YSLEER. The CDR3 sequence is CASSQDPGQINNEKLFF. The CDR3 coding sequence is TGCGCCAGCAGCCAAGATCCAGGACAGATTAATAATGAAAAACTGTTTTTT.

The chain uses TRBV5-8 and TRBJ2-6; TRBD1 might be the D (6 bases). Germline CDR1 is SGHTS and CDR2 is YDEGEE. This CDR3 has 16 amino acids. V was cut by 4 bases and J by 2 bases, with 13 bases left in between. CDR3 sequence (DNA): TGTGCCAGCAGCGTACAGGGATTGGCTGGGGCCAACGTCCTGACTTTC. Protein sequence: CASSVQGLAGANVLTF.

This clone turned up a few times. The V and J genes are TRBV2 and TRBJ1-6; tentative D call: TRBD1 (5 bases). Looked up from germline, CDR1 is SNHLY and CDR2 is FYNNEI. The CDR3 is made up of 13 amino acids. V lost 7 bases and J 11 bases, leaving 15 bases between the germline ends. The CDR3 here is CASNGQGGTPLHF. Written as DNA, the CDR3 is TGTGCCAGCAATGGGCAGGGAGGGACACCCCTCCACTTT.

The rearrangement links TRBV14 to TRBJ2-4; D gene unclear. CDR1 is SGHDN and CDR2 is FVKESK in the germline V gene. V was pared by 2 bases and J by 9 bases, with 8 bases between. The CDR3 is 12 amino acids. CDR3 in amino acids: CASSQQASIQYF. Written as DNA, the CDR3 is TGTGCCAGCAGCCAACAAGCCTCCATTCAGTACTTC.

The V and J genes are TRBV7-2 and TRBJ1-1; D gene unclear. V gave up 2 bases and J gave up 0 bases, with 7 bases separating them. Germline CDR1 reads SGHTA; CDR2 reads FQGNSA. CDR3 length equals 14 residues. The CDR3 nucleotides are TGTGCCAGCAGCTTAAAGGTCTTGAACACTGAAGCTTTCTTT. It encodes CASSLKVLNTEAFF.

The V and J genes are TRBV9 and TRBJ1-5; D unresolved. Germline-derived CDR1 and CDR2 are SGDLS and YYNGEE. The CDR3 length is 13 residues. V dropped 0 bases and J dropped 6 bases, with 7 bases sitting between them. The CDR3 region has the DNA TGTGCCAGCAGCGTAGCGGGGTCTCAGCCCCAGCATTTT. This sequence encodes CASSVAGSQPQHF.

The chain uses TRBV30 and TRBJ2-1; no firm D call. Germline V lookup: CDR1 GTSNPN, CDR2 SVGIG (reference sequence). Trimming took off 4 bases at V and 10 bases at J, with 11 bases between the two ends. The CDR3 sequence is 11 residues long. DNA of the CDR3: TGTGCCTGGACCCCCTTGGAGGAGCAGTTCTTC. Its translation is CAWTPLEEQFF.

The V gene is TRBV19, the J gene TRBJ1-5, with 9 positions matching TRBD1. Losses at the gene ends were 7 bases for V and 0 bases for J; bases not matched to a gene: 4. Germline V gene sequence: CDR1 LNHDA, CDR2 SQIVND (reference sequence). The CDR3 consists of 15 residues. The CDR3 region is CASTRTGASNQPQHF. CDR3 DNA sequence: TGTGCCAGTACCAGGACAGGGGCTAGCAATCAGCCCCAGCATTTT.

The chain employs TRBV18 and TRBJ1-2, with 8 bases lining up with TRBD1. The CDR3 has 16 residues. Germline V gene data show CDR1 as KGHSH and CDR2 as LQKENI. The V segment lost 2 bases and the J segment 6 bases; nucleotides outside the gene matches: 11. CDR3 region: CASSPYPPDREDGYTF. The CDR3 nucleotides read TGTGCCAGCTCACCATATCCCCCGGACAGGGAGGATGGCTACACCTTC.

This clone was counted a few times. This chain uses TRBV19 with TRBJ1-1; 7 nucleotides line up with TRBD1. Germline CDR1 is LNHDA and CDR2 is SQIVND (reference sequence). The CDR3 covers 13 residues. CDR3 bases: TGTGGGGCCCTAACTTCAGGGGGAGGTGAAGCTTTCTTT. Translated: CGALTSGGGEAFF.

This clone has only one observation. This chain joins TRBV18 and TRBJ1-6; D is ambiguous. The CDR3 sequence is 14 residues long. Looked up from germline, CDR1 is KGHSH and CDR2 is LQKENI. The V and J ends lost 6 bases and 6 bases respectively, with 12 bases between them. CDR3 in DNA: TGTGCCAGCTCCCCAGGATCACTTAATTCACCCCTCCACTTT. This gives the protein CASSPGSLNSPLHF.

This sequence joins TRBV6-2 or TRBV6-3 and TRBJ1-1; 8 bases line up with TRBD1. Germline CDR1 is MNHEY and CDR2 is SVGEGT. The V segment lost 6 bases and the J segment 1 base; nucleotides outside the gene matches: 13. The CDR3 totals 17 residues. DNA for the CDR3: TGTGCCAGCAGCAAGGGAAGGACAGGGAAGGAGAACACTGAAGCTTTCTTT. Translating it yields CASSKGRTGKENTEAFF.

This chain connects TRBV10-2 to TRBJ2-1; TRBD2 is a possible D gene (7 bases). CDR1 WSHSY and CDR2 SAAADI come from the germline V gene. V lost 0 bases to trimming and J lost 3 bases, with 21 bases between them. The CDR3 has 19 residues. The CDR3 nucleotides are TGCGCCAGCAGTGAGTCTGGGGGGGCTGTAGCGGAGGGCTACAATGAGCAGTTCTTC. It codes for CASSESGGAVAEGYNEQFF.

The genes are TRBV5-1 and TRBJ2-7, with 10 positions matching TRBD2. The V gene end was trimmed by 1 base and the J gene end by 5 bases; junction bases not matched to a gene: 3. The CDR3 sequence is 14 residues long. CDR1 is SGHRS, CDR2 YFSETQ, per germline. In nucleotides, the CDR3 is TGCGCCAGCAGCTTGAGCGGGAGGGCCGACGAGCAGTACTTC. It yields the protein CASSLSGRADEQYF.

The rearrangement uses TRBV9 and TRBJ2-3; the D is unclear. Between the trimmed V and J ends, which lost 4 bases and 6 bases, there was a span of 9 bases. The germline V gene encodes CDR1 SGDLS and CDR2 YYNGEE. CDR3 length: 12 residues. In DNA form, the CDR3 reads TGTGCCAGCAGCCCATCGGTGGATACGCAGTATTTT. Its translation: CASSPSVDTQYF.

V is TRBV5-5 and J is TRBJ2-1; the match to TRBD2 covers 14 bases. With 2 bases clipped from V and 8 bases from J, the junction kept 3 bases outside the gene matches. There are 15 residues in the CDR3. Germline loops: CDR1 SGHKS, CDR2 YYEKEE (reference sequence). CDR3 sequence reads: CASSFTGLAGDEQFF. Here the CDR3 DNA reads TGTGCCAGCAGCTTTACGGGACTAGCGGGAGATGAGCAGTTCTTC.

A remark on this clone: Sequence at one end of the junction differs from germline and may be a read error. The CDR3 loop is CAWSVTGVPSF. The CDR3 bases are TGTGCCTGGAGTGTAACAGGGGTACCCTCCTTC. The chain carries TRBV30 and TRBJ1-2; 7 bases agree with TRBD1. The germline gives CDR1 GTSNPN, CDR2 SVGIG (reference sequence). The CDR3 has 11 residues.

The chain couples TRBV11-2 to TRBJ2-5; D is unclear. Germline-derived CDR1 and CDR2 are SGHAT and FQNNGV. This CDR3 has 15 amino acids. Trimming cost V 3 bases and J 3 bases, with 14 bases left between them. The CDR3 loop reads CASSLGRRPEETQYF. In DNA, the CDR3 is TGTGCCAGCAGCTTGGGCAGAAGGCCTGAAGAGACCCAGTACTTC.

This sequence joins TRBV19 and TRBJ1-5, with D hard to call. Germline V lookup: CDR1 LNHDA, CDR2 SQIVND (reference sequence). This CDR3 spans 13 amino acids. V dropped 3 bases and J dropped 6 bases, with 9 bases sitting between them. The CDR3: CASSIQQLQPQHF. CDR3 sequence (DNA): TGTGCCAGTAGTATCCAACAGCTTCAGCCCCAGCATTTT.

The table lists this clone with a few counts. This chain links TRBV6-5 with TRBJ2-7; 10 bases agree with TRBD2. CDR1 and CDR2 (germline): MNHEY, SVGAGI. Trimming took 0 bases from V and 4 from J; bases not matched to a gene: 3. The CDR3 is 15 residues long. CDR3 residues: CASSYSPAGGYEQYF. CDR3 nucleotides: TGTGCCAGCAGTTACTCGCCAGCGGGAGGGTACGAGCAGTACTTC.

The DNA of the CDR3 is TGTGCCAGCAGCGAGGGGACGAGAAGCTCCTACGAGCAGTACTTC. Protein: CASSEGTRSSYEQYF. This chain uses TRBV5-6 with TRBJ2-7; either TRBD1 or TRBD2 may fit D (5 bases each). Germline V gives CDR1 SGHDT, CDR2 YYEEEE. This CDR3 is 15 amino acids long. Trimming cost V 4 bases and J 0 bases, with 14 bases left between them.

The rearrangement links TRBV11-3 to TRBJ2-1; D not resolved. Germline assignment: CDR1 SGHNT and CDR2 YENEEA. V lost 0 bases, J lost 1 base, and 4 bases lay in between. This CDR3 is built from 14 residues. CDR3 sequence reads: CASSLEGSYNEQFF. CDR3 nucleotides: TGTGCCAGCAGCTTAGAGGGATCCTACAATGAGCAGTTCTTC.

The chain combines TRBV9 with TRBJ1-3; TRBD1 is a possible D gene (5 bases). Deletions cut 3 bases from V and 4 bases from J, with 23 bases between. The CDR3 totals 18 residues. Germline-derived CDR1 and CDR2 are SGDLS and YYNGEE. CDR3: CASSGRDGLSRLGNTIYF. The CDR3 bases are TGTGCCAGCAGCGGCCGGGACGGACTATCAAGGCTAGGAAACACCATATATTTT.

This clone occurred a few times. J is TRBJ1-3 and V is TRBV6-2 or TRBV6-3; D ambiguous. The CDR3 has 15 residues. V shed 2 bases and J shed 0 bases, with 8 bases lying between them. Germline lookup yields CDR1 MNHEY and CDR2 SVGEGT. CDR3 DNA sequence: TGTGCCAGCAGTTACGGTCAGTCCTCTGGAAACACCATATATTTT. This encodes CASSYGQSSGNTIYF.

This clone appeared a single time. The rearrangement joins TRBV4-3 to TRBJ2-2; D might be TRBD1 (6 bases). Germline V lookup: CDR1 LGHNA, CDR2 YSLEER. The length of the CDR3 is 14 residues. Trimming left V 5 bases short and J 5 bases short, with 12 bases between. The CDR3 coding sequence is TGCGCCAGCAGCGGCAGGGGTAGGACCGGGGAGCTGTTTTTT. Amino acids: CASSGRGRTGELFF.